This entry features one TCR beta chain sequence. Data came from immunoSEQ multiplex PCR; TCRdb stores just in-frame clones and leaves some out. The data contain roughly 72,000 clones, around 84% of them singletons. Between the trimmed V and J ends, which lost 8 bases and 0 bases, there was a span of 8 bases. Germline V CDR1 and CDR2: SNHLY, FYNNEI. CDR3 length: 14 amino acids. This record belongs to a study of T cell clones after liver transplantation. Across the whole study: Apart from a few HCV-positive recipients, transplants were for non-autoimmune, non-viral reasons. Tolerance: complete withdrawal held at least one year, liver enzymes staying within twice normal.

Sorting of unstimulated PBMCs yielded separate CD3+CD4+ and CD3+CD8+ fractions. This clonotype was sampled from a human patient who received a liver transplant. These T cells may partly come from the graft donor. The V and J genes are TRBV2 and TRBJ2-6; D not resolved. The sample was CD4+ T cells from blood, taken about 50 months after liver transplant. The CDR3 protein is CASHMGSGANVLTF. In DNA form, the CDR3 reads TGTGCCAGCCACATGGGCTCTGGGGCCAACGTCCTGACTTTC.